These 26 T cell receptor beta chains share one sample of origin, sequenced in a study of shared clonotypes between healthy human individuals. TCRdb's table, derived via immunoSEQ multiplex PCR, lists solely in-frame clones and lacks some. The sample lists hundreds of thousands of clones, roughly 98% occurring once. Cells designated naive CD8 were CD45RO-negative and were positively selected for CCR7, with terminally differentiated effector memory CD45RA+ cells excluded. Source material: naive CD8+ T cells sorted from blood. These receptors originate from a man aged 30 to 39 in good health.

The chain employs TRBV7-6 and TRBJ2-1, with D hard to call. The CDR3 contains 11 residues. V lost 7 bases and J lost 5, with 6 bases in between. In germline, CDR1 is SGHVS, CDR2 FNYEAQ. This chain's CDR3 is CASKSNNEQFF. CDR3 nucleotides: TGTGCCAGCAAATCAAACAATGAGCAGTTCTTC.

The chain recombines TRBV5-4 with TRBJ2-7; 10 positions match TRBD2. Germline V gene data show CDR1 as SGHNT and CDR2 as YYREEE (reference sequence). Unmatched junction bases numbered 7, after V lost 4 bases and J lost 6 bases. CDR3 length: 14 amino acids. DNA for the CDR3: TGTGCCAGCAGCCTAGCGGGAGTCTCTCTCGAGCAGTACTTC. Its translation is CASSLAGVSLEQYF.

This clone is a singleton in its sample. This chain uses TRBV7-2 with TRBJ2-7; 11 bases are a match to TRBD2. The V gene end was trimmed by 5 bases and the J gene end by 0 bases; junction bases not matched to a gene: 3. CDR1 and CDR2 from the germline V gene are SGHTA and FQGNSA. This CDR3 is built from 15 residues. CDR3 amino acids: CASSSSGRASYEQYF. The CDR3, as DNA: TGTGCCAGCAGCAGTAGCGGGAGGGCCTCCTACGAGCAGTACTTC.

The chain links TRBV13 to TRBJ1-1, with a possible D match to TRBD1 (6 bases). Germline CDR1 and CDR2: PRHDT and FYEKMQ (reference sequence). CDR3 length: 16 amino acids. Between the trimmed V and J ends, which lost 4 bases and 0 bases, there was a span of 15 bases. CDR3 nucleotide sequence: TGTGCCAGCAGCTCAGGGGAGGCAGGCATGAACACTGAAGCTTTCTTT. This gives the protein CASSSGEAGMNTEAFF.

The chain has TRBV4-1 and TRBJ2-1; no firm D call. Trimming stripped 5 bases from V and 7 bases from J, with 9 bases between. The germline CDR1 and CDR2 sequences are MGHRA and YSYEKL. This CDR3 spans 12 amino acids. Here the CDR3 reads CASSSRDNEQFF. The CDR3 bases are TGCGCCAGCAGCTCCCGTGATAATGAGCAGTTCTTC.

The chain employs TRBV2 and TRBJ2-1; TRBD2 agrees at 8 bases. The germline CDR1 and CDR2 sequences are SNHLY and FYNNEI. The V gene end was trimmed by 4 bases and the J gene end by 0 bases; junction bases not matched to a gene: 14. The CDR3 has 19 amino acids. The CDR3 here is CASSALFALAENSYNEQFF. DNA for the CDR3: TGTGCCAGCAGTGCCCTCTTCGCACTAGCGGAGAACTCCTACAATGAGCAGTTCTTC. The complete variable domain, with remaining parts taken from reference TRBV2 and TRBJ2-1, reads EPEVTQTPSHQVTQMGQEVILRCVPISNHLYFYWYRQILGQKVEFLVSFYNNEISEKSEIFDDQFSVERPDGSNFTLKIRSTKLEDSAMYFCASSALFALAENSYNEQFFGPGTRLTVL.

The chain uses TRBV5-4 and TRBJ2-1; the D gene is possibly TRBD1 (5 bases). With 2 bases removed from V and 4 bases from J, the gap between germline ends came to 13 bases. The V gene's germline CDR1 is SGHNT and CDR2 YYREEE (reference sequence). The CDR3 consists of 15 residues. The CDR3 DNA reads as TGTGCCAGCAGCTTCGAAGGACACCAATACAATGAGCAGTTCTTC. Translating gives CASSFEGHQYNEQFF. The full variable domain, in which reference TRBV5-4 and TRBJ2-1 provide the parts outside the CDR3, is ETGVTQSPTHLIKTRGQQVTLRCSSQSGHNTVSWYQQALGQGPQFIFQYYREEENGRGNFPPRFSGLQFPNYSSELNVNALELDDSALYLCASSFEGHQYNEQFFGPGTRLTVL.

The chain recombines TRBV18 with TRBJ2-3; TRBD2 agrees at 7 bases. V lost 6 bases and J lost 6; bases outside the gene matches: 9. The CDR3 has 14 amino acids. Germline V gives CDR1 KGHSH, CDR2 LQKENI. As DNA, the CDR3 is TGTGCCAGCTCCAGCCAGCGGGAAGTGGATACGCAGTATTTT. Amino acid sequence: CASSSQREVDTQYF.

J is TRBJ2-7 and V is TRBV7-9, with D possibly being TRBD1 (5 bases). This CDR3 region has 15 residues. Germline CDR1 SEHNR, CDR2 FQNEAQ (reference sequence). V was trimmed by 2 bases and J by 3 bases, leaving 14 bases between them. CDR3 in amino acids: CASSLPGNVNYEQYF. CDR3 DNA sequence: TGTGCCAGCAGCTTACCAGGGAACGTTAACTACGAGCAGTACTTC.

The rearrangement links TRBV6-5 to TRBJ2-1; 7 positions agree with TRBD2. Per germline, CDR1 MNHEY and CDR2 SVGAGI. Trimming at V came to 3 bases and at J to 5 bases, leaving 7 bases not matched to a gene. The CDR3 loop spans 15 amino acids. CDR3 nucleotide sequence: TGTGCCAGCAGTTATTCTGGCGGGAGAAACAATGAGCAGTTCTTC. It specifies CASSYSGGRNNEQFF.

The chain combines TRBV5-8 with TRBJ1-1; 10 bases align to TRBD1. Germline V lookup: CDR1 SGHTS, CDR2 YDEGEE. The CDR3 runs to 16 residues. Trimming cost V 4 bases and J 1 base; bases outside gene matches: 7. In nucleotides, the CDR3 is TGTGCCAGCAGCCAAGACAGGGGGCCTGGGAACACTGAAGCTTTCTTT. This encodes CASSQDRGPGNTEAFF. The entire variable domain, with the rest obtained from reference TRBV5-8 and TRBJ1-1, is as follows: EAGVTQSPTHLIKTRGQQATLRCSPISGHTSVYWYQQALGLGLQFLLWYDEGEERNRGNFPPRFSGRQFPNYSSELNVNALELEDSALYLCASSQDRGPGNTEAFFGQGTRLTVV.

The chain uses TRBV14 and TRBJ2-1, with 12 bases lining up with TRBD2. The CDR3 spans 18 residues. CDR1 is SGHDN, CDR2 FVKESK, per germline. V lost 4 bases to trimming and J lost 6 bases; unmatched junction nucleotides: 13. The CDR3 loop reads CASSLITPWTSGTNEQFF. DNA for the CDR3: TGTGCCAGCAGCCTTATTACCCCGTGGACTAGCGGGACCAATGAGCAGTTCTTC.

V gene TRBV19 combines with J gene TRBJ1-5; D is unresolved. Germline values: CDR1 LNHDA, CDR2 SQIVND (reference sequence). This CDR3 region has 14 residues. The V end lost 2 bases, the J end lost 2 bases, and 7 bases lay between the germline ends. The CDR3 reads CASSILEGNQPQHF. CDR3 DNA: TGTGCCAGTAGTATATTAGAGGGCAATCAGCCCCAGCATTTT.

V gene TRBV15 combines with J gene TRBJ1-4, with 7 positions matching TRBD1. CDR1 is LNHNV, CDR2 YYDKDF, per germline (reference sequence). V dropped 8 bases and J dropped 4; count of bases not matched to a gene: 1. CDR3 length equals 12 residues. The CDR3 nucleotides are TGTGCCACCCGGGACAGTAATGAAAAACTGTTTTTT. It yields the protein CATRDSNEKLFF. Full variable domain (outside the CDR3, taken from reference TRBV15 and TRBJ1-4): DAMVIQNPRYQVTQFGKPVTLSCSQTLNHNVMYWYQQKSSQAPKLLFHYYDKDFNNEADTPDNFQSRRPNTSFCFLDIRSPGLGDTAMYLCATRDSNEKLFFGSGTQLSVL.

The chain employs TRBV5-4 and TRBJ2-7, with 12 bases that match TRBD1. V lost 2 bases to trimming and J lost 5 bases; unmatched junction nucleotides: 5. Germline V lookup: CDR1 SGHNT, CDR2 YYREEE (reference sequence). This CDR3 contains 15 residues. The DNA for the CDR3 is TGTGCCAGCAGCTTATCGGGACAGGGGGCCAACGAGCAGTACTTC. Amino acid sequence: CASSLSGQGANEQYF.

This clone was observed once. V is TRBV4-1 and J is TRBJ1-1, with D possibly being TRBD1 (6 bases). V was trimmed by 3 bases and J by 0 bases, leaving 11 bases between them. CDR1 MGHRA and CDR2 YSYEKL come from the germline V gene. CDR3 size: 15 residues. CDR3 DNA sequence: TGCGCCAGCAGCCACGGACAGACCATGAACACTGAAGCTTTCTTT. Translating it yields CASSHGQTMNTEAFF.

The chain uses TRBV28 and TRBJ2-3; tentative D call: TRBD1 (6 bases). Germline values: CDR1 MDHEN, CDR2 SYDVKM. This CDR3 has 14 amino acids. Trimming took off 5 bases at V and 3 bases at J, with 12 bases between the two ends. This chain's CDR3 is CASSTGIDTDTQYF. The CDR3 DNA is TGTGCCAGCAGTACAGGGATTGATACAGATACGCAGTATTTT. Combining the CDR3 with reference TRBV28 and TRBJ2-3 gives the whole variable domain DVKVTQSSRYLVKRTGEKVFLECVQDMDHENMFWYRQDPGLGLRLIYFSYDVKMKEKGDIPEGYSVSREKKERFSLILESASTNQTSMYLCASSTGIDTDTQYFGPGTRLTVL.

The genes are TRBV4-1 and TRBJ2-1; TRBD1 aligns across 7 bases. V gave up 4 bases and J gave up 3 bases; unmatched junction bases: 6. The CDR3 runs to 15 residues. Germline values: CDR1 MGHRA, CDR2 YSYEKL. CDR3 residues: CASSPGQSLYNEQFF. CDR3 nucleotides: TGCGCCAGCAGCCCGGGACAGTCGCTCTACAATGAGCAGTTCTTC.

This chain connects TRBV2 to TRBJ1-2; perhaps TRBD1 as D (5 bases). Germline CDR1 and CDR2: SNHLY and FYNNEI. The CDR3 has 13 amino acids. V gave up 3 bases and J gave up 4 bases, with 9 bases separating them. The CDR3 loop is CASSEGVGYGYTF. The CDR3 DNA reads TGTGCCAGCAGTGAGGGGGTCGGCTATGGCTACACCTTC.

The chain has TRBV7-8 and TRBJ2-3; the match to TRBD2 covers 10 bases. This CDR3 is 18 amino acids long. CDR1 is SGHVS and CDR2 is FQNEAQ in the germline V gene. Unmatched junction bases numbered 15, after V lost 5 bases and J lost 4 bases. The CDR3 spells CASSPRPAGGPNPDTQYF. DNA for the CDR3: TGTGCCAGCAGCCCCAGGCCAGCGGGAGGGCCTAACCCAGATACGCAGTATTTT. Complete variable domain (other parts from reference TRBV7-8 and TRBJ2-3): GAGVSQSPRYKVAKRGQDVALRCDPISGHVSLFWYQQALGQGPEFLTYFQNEAQLDKSGLPSDRFFAERPEGSVSTLKIQRTQQEDSAVYLCASSPRPAGGPNPDTQYFGPGTRLTVL.

The gene calls are TRBV11-2 and TRBJ2-1; TRBD2 aligns across 8 bases. Germline lookup yields CDR1 SGHAT and CDR2 FQNNGV. V gave up 4 bases and J gave up 13 bases; unmatched junction bases: 3. The CDR3 is 11 amino acids. CDR3 DNA: TGTGCCAGCAGCTACCTAGCGGGTCAGTTCTTC. Protein sequence: CASSYLAGQFF.

J is TRBJ1-2 and V is TRBV7-9; a possible D gene is TRBD1 (5 bases). This CDR3 is built from 13 residues. Per the germline V gene, CDR1 is SEHNR and CDR2 is FQNEAQ (reference sequence). V lost 4 bases, J lost 8 bases, and 14 bases lay in between. This CDR3 reads CASSYLTGGGYTF. CDR3 DNA: TGTGCCAGCAGCTACCTCACAGGCGGAGGCTACACCTTC. The whole variable domain, filled in from reference TRBV7-9 and TRBJ1-2, reads DTGVSQNPRHKITKRGQNVTFRCDPISEHNRLYWYRQTLGQGPEFLTYFQNEAQLEKSRLLSDRFSAERPKGSFSTLEIQRTEQGDSAMYLCASSYLTGGGYTFGSGTRLTVV.

On this clone itself: At the DNA level, this CDR3 is encoded by other sequences in the same sample as well. The chain is built from TRBV5-1 and TRBJ2-7; D is ambiguous. Trimming stripped 0 bases from V and 0 bases from J, with 4 bases between. This CDR3 region has 13 residues. Looked up from germline, CDR1 is SGHRS and CDR2 is YFSETQ. The CDR3 region is CASSLESSYEQYF. The CDR3 bases are TGCGCCAGCAGCTTGGAGTCCTCCTACGAGCAGTACTTC.

The chain is built from TRBV19 and TRBJ1-1; D is unclear. V shed 3 bases and J shed 6 bases, with 11 bases lying between them. Germline CDR1 reads LNHDA; CDR2 reads SQIVND (reference sequence). The length of the CDR3 is 13 residues. The CDR3 loop reads CASSIKTLAEAFF. CDR3 DNA: TGTGCCAGTAGTATTAAAACGCTCGCTGAAGCTTTCTTT.

This sequence joins TRBV9 and TRBJ2-1; TRBD1 matches 7 bases. The CDR3 has 13 amino acids. Per the germline V gene, CDR1 is SGDLS and CDR2 is YYNGEE. Germline trimming cut 3 bases from V and 6 bases from J; bases unmatched to any gene: 3. Here the CDR3 reads CASSGRDSNEQFF. CDR3 nucleotides: TGTGCCAGCAGCGGCCGGGACAGCAATGAGCAGTTCTTC.

The rearrangement links TRBV2 to TRBJ1-2; a possible D gene is TRBD1 (6 bases). The V gene lost 8 bases and the J gene lost 6 bases, with 13 bases spanning the gap. Germline V CDR1 and CDR2: SNHLY, FYNNEI. CDR3 length: 12 residues. The CDR3 coding sequence is TGTGCCAGCGGGAACAGGGAGAATGGCTACACCTTC. This codes for CASGNRENGYTF.